This T cell receptor (beta chain) was profiled in a study of blood T cell repertoires in COVID-19. This table comes from immunoSEQ multiplex PCR, and its TCRdb copy is limited to in-frame clones, with some not included. Of some 250,000 clones in the sample, 90% to 95% were seen once. Study members were between about 18 and 95 years old and lived in 24 US regions. Between the trimmed V and J ends, which lost 3 bases and 4 bases, there was a span of 6 bases. The CDR3 is 12 residues long. Germline-derived CDR1 and CDR2 are MDHEN and SYDVKM. The specimen sequenced was PBMCs or T cells enriched from blood (not recorded which). The receptor comes from a human donor in a cohort exposed to, infected with or recovered from COVID-19 (not recorded which). The donor label of this sample is uncertain. This chain links TRBV28 with TRBJ1-2; D remains ambiguous. The CDR3, as DNA: TGTGCCAGCAGTTTGCAGGCCTATGGCTACACCTTC. The encoded protein is CASSLQAYGYTF.